This T cell receptor (beta chain) derives from a study of T-cell reconstitution after alpha-beta-depleted transplantation in children. Findings and limits, study-wide: Diversity of TCRbeta at day 60 was high in some patients, arising from surviving recipient T cells and thymic progenitors. Alpha-beta T cells about two months after transplant reportedly derived from several hundred expanded graft clones.

Germline V gives CDR1 DFQATT, CDR2 SNEGSKA (reference sequence). V was cut by 1 base and J by 0 bases, with 10 bases left in between. This CDR3 is built from 14 residues. Unique molecular identifiers were incorporated when the TCRbeta library was constructed. TCRdb reprocessed the PCR reads via MiXCR and lists one record per CDR3 protein. The sample holds roughly 790,000 distinct CDR3 sequences, approximately 15% seen once. Of note for this clonotype: Its antigen is not known.

The chain recombines TRBV20-1 with TRBJ2-7; possibly TRBD1 for D (5 bases). The TCR originated in a male patient aged 10 to 17 who had a stem cell transplant for acute lymphoblastic leukemia, so the T cells may come from the graft donor. This material consisted of PBMCs, mostly from graft donor cells, taken 360 days after TCRalphabeta/CD19-depleted stem cell transplant. CDR3 region: CSARASRASYEQYF. DNA of the CDR3: TGCAGTGCTAGAGCGAGCAGGGCCTCCTACGAGCAGTACTTC.